These 13 T cell receptor beta chains were sequenced from one sample in a study of naive and memory T cell subsets. The beta constant-region primer was an equimolar mix of two oligonucleotides covering TRBC1 and TRBC2. Four rounds of PCR amplified the ligated cDNA using nested alpha and beta constant-region primers plus SP2. TCRdb recomputed calls from the UMI-ligation and nested PCR reads with MiXCR, one row per CDR3 protein. This table holds some 110,000 distinct CDR3 sequences, around 35% found once. Material for sequencing was central memory CD4+ T cells from blood. The receptors stem from a human donor in good health.

The chain uses TRBV7-2 and TRBJ1-1, with D perhaps TRBD1 (6 bases). Between the trimmed V and J ends, which lost 3 bases and 4 bases, there was a span of 12 bases. CDR1 is SGHTA and CDR2 is FQGNSA in the germline V gene. The CDR3 extends over 14 amino acids. This CDR3 reads CASSFRQGPTEAFF. For the CDR3, the DNA is TGTGCCAGCAGCTTTAGGCAGGGGCCCACTGAAGCTTTCTTT.

The genes are TRBV11-2 and TRBJ1-1; D ambiguous. This CDR3 comprises 14 residues. Trimming stripped 1 base from V and 2 bases from J, with 8 bases between. In germline, CDR1 is SGHAT, CDR2 FQNNGV. CDR3 DNA sequence: TGTGCCAGCAGCTTAGTTAGGCCAAACACTGAAGCTTTCTTT. Translated, it gives CASSLVRPNTEAFF.

The genes are TRBV14 and TRBJ1-2; 7 bases align to TRBD1. The germline CDR1 and CDR2 sequences are SGHDN and FVKESK. This CDR3 region has 14 residues. V was pared by 1 base and J by 2 bases, with 1 base of the junction left unmatched. The chain's CDR3 is CASSQVGQNYGYTF. CDR3 nucleotide sequence: TGTGCCAGCAGCCAAGTGGGACAGAACTATGGCTACACCTTC.

Ten or more counts support this clonotype. The genes are TRBV6-2 or TRBV6-3 and TRBJ2-2; unclear D gene. This CDR3 has 13 residues. The ends were cut back, 2 bases at V and 5 bases at J, with 6 bases in the middle. CDR1 and CDR2 (germline): MNHEY, SVGEGT. Here the CDR3 reads CASSYGRTGELFF. As DNA, the CDR3 is TGTGCCAGCAGTTACGGACGGACCGGGGAGCTGTTTTTT.

This clonotype was seen just once. The rearrangement joins TRBV6-2 or TRBV6-3 to TRBJ2-2, with D hard to call. The CDR3 sequence is 13 residues long. Germline CDR1 MNHEY, CDR2 SVGEGT. V gave up 7 bases and J gave up 4 bases, with 10 bases separating them. The CDR3 DNA is TGTGCCAGCATTAACCGCTCCACCGGGGAGCTGTTTTTT. Translating it yields CASINRSTGELFF.

This clonotype has only a few counts. The chain joins TRBV6-5 to TRBJ2-1, with a weak D call TRBD1 (5 bases). With 5 bases removed from V and 8 bases from J, the gap between germline ends came to 19 bases. Germline V gene lookup returns CDR1 MNHEY and CDR2 SVGAGI. CDR3 length: 15 residues. In DNA, the CDR3 is TGTGCCAGCAGTCAAAGGGGCCCTTGGGGCGATGAGCAGTTCTTC. Translated: CASSQRGPWGDEQFF.

The V and J genes are TRBV7-6 and TRBJ2-5; D call uncertain. The V gene lost 5 bases and the J gene lost 5 bases, with 18 bases spanning the gap. Looked up from germline, CDR1 is SGHVS and CDR2 is FNYEAQ. The CDR3 totals 15 residues. The CDR3 spells CASSRSSNPGETQYF. CDR3 sequence (DNA): TGTGCCAGCAGCCGATCCTCGAACCCCGGGGAGACCCAGTACTTC.

This clonotype was detected many times. The junction departs from germline at one end; a sequencing error may be responsible. The V gene is TRBV7-2, the J gene TRBJ2-1; 10 bases are shared with TRBD2. Germline CDR1 reads SGHTA; CDR2 reads FQGNSA. CDR3 length: 17 amino acids. CDR3 residues: CASSLRGWTSGYDEQFF. CDR3 DNA: TGTGCCAGCAGCTTAAGAGGTTGGACTAGCGGCTACGATGAGCAGTTCTTC.

This clonotype occurred a few times. CDR3 amino acids: CASSRTSTKGGELFF. As DNA, the CDR3 is TGTGCCAGCAGCCGAACGTCCACAAAGGGCGGGGAGCTGTTTTTT. The V gene is TRBV7-9, the J gene TRBJ2-2; no clear D. Trimming took off 5 bases at V and 7 bases at J, with 17 bases between the two ends. CDR1 SEHNR and CDR2 FQNEAQ come from the germline V gene (reference sequence). The CDR3 has 15 amino acids.

The V and J genes are TRBV5-6 and TRBJ1-1, with 8 bases aligning to TRBD1. There are 14 residues in the CDR3. The trim removed 4 bases at V and 9 bases at J, leaving 11 bases unmatched. Germline CDR1 is SGHDT and CDR2 is YYEEEE. The CDR3: CASSPTGTGAKAFF. CDR3 nucleotide sequence: TGTGCCAGCAGCCCAACCGGGACAGGCGCGAAAGCTTTCTTT.

As DNA, the CDR3 is TGTGCCAGCAGCTTAGCGCCGAAGGGCTACGAGCAGTACTTC. Amino acids: CASSLAPKGYEQYF. The V and J genes are TRBV7-2 and TRBJ2-7; D is undetermined. The CDR3 is made up of 14 amino acids. With 0 bases removed from V and 3 bases from J, the gap between germline ends came to 9 bases. Germline V gene lookup returns CDR1 SGHTA and CDR2 FQGNSA. The whole variable domain, filled in from reference TRBV7-2 and TRBJ2-7, reads GAGVSQSPSNKVTEKGKDVELRCDPISGHTALYWYRQSLGQGLEFLIYFQGNSAPDKSGLPSDRFSAERTGGSVSTLTIQRTQQEDSAVYLCASSLAPKGYEQYFGPGTRLTVT.

There are a few counts of this clonotype. This chain links TRBV28 with TRBJ2-1; D could derive from TRBD1 or TRBD2 (5 bases each). CDR1 and CDR2 from the germline V gene are MDHEN and SYDVKM. The V gene lost 5 bases and the J gene lost 4 bases, with 12 bases spanning the gap. The CDR3 loop spans 14 amino acids. DNA for the CDR3: TGTGCCAGCAGTACGGGGACCAGGTACAATGAGCAGTTCTTC. Translating gives CASSTGTRYNEQFF.

The rearrangement links TRBV5-1 to TRBJ2-3; 11 nucleotides match TRBD2. CDR3 length: 16 residues. J was trimmed by 7 bases and V by 4 bases; bases with no gene match: 11. Per germline, CDR1 SGHRS and CDR2 YFSETQ. CDR3 nucleotides: TGCGCCAGCAGCCCCACACAGTTAGCGGGAGGGAATACGCAGTATTTT. Translating it yields CASSPTQLAGGNTQYF.